This entry concerns a single TCR beta chain. This sample is part of a study of blood T cell repertoires in COVID-19. Study-wide background: The United States, Italy and Spain supplied acute and convalescent COVID-19 samples. T cells, B-cell-depleted T cells, or PBMCs provided the cDNA or gDNA that served as material.

Germline values: CDR1 SGHTA, CDR2 FQGNSA. V was trimmed by 3 bases and J by 5 bases, leaving 10 bases between them. This CDR3 spans 13 amino acids. Sequencing was performed with immunoSEQ multiplex PCR; in TCRdb, only in-frame clones are kept and a portion is missing. Among about 93,000 clones listed, roughly 88% were seen once. The chain employs TRBV7-2 and TRBJ2-5, with a possible D match to TRBD1 (6 bases). The sequence was obtained from a human donor with active COVID-19. The donor label of this sample is uncertain. Sequencing used peripheral blood. The CDR3 loop reads CASSFSGAETQYF. CDR3 coding DNA: TGTGCCAGCAGCTTCTCAGGGGCGGAGACCCAGTACTTC.